This TCR beta chain stems from a study of PD-L1 blockade in urothelial cancer (TCRdb year 2017). For the wider study: All patients started therapy around 2014 and received atezolizumab 1,200 mg intravenously every 3 weeks. Pretreatment blood TCR-seq was available for about 27 patients, at least one posttreatment blood collection was obtained for some 24 patients, and tumor TCR-seq was available for some 24 patients. Durable clinical benefit meant progression-free survival longer than 6 months, and TCR features were also tested against progression-free and overall survival. About 10 patients achieved durable clinical benefit and approximately 19 did not. Patients had an ECOG performance status of 0 or 1 and had received between 0 and 3 prior chemotherapy regimens. In the same patients, pretreatment tumors underwent whole exome sequencing and RNA sequencing in addition to TCR sequencing. An exploratory multi-omic analysis was conducted of the somatic, immune and clinical correlates of response to PD-L1 blockade with atezolizumab in urothelial cancer. Blood samples yielded a median of 141,255 T cells and around 80,000 unique TCRs, with median clonality roughly 0.082. Blood samples were analyzed 3 weeks after the start of treatment (second dose) and 6 weeks after the start of treatment. Pretreatment tumor samples and matched peripheral blood, collected serially before and after atezolizumab treatment, underwent TCR sequencing. Twenty-five of 29 patients were identified as males with urothelial cancer of bladder origin, and a prior smoking history was reported by 18 of 29 patients.

V and J are truncated by 7 bases and 4 bases respectively, leaving an intervening sequence of 17 bases. The CDR3 contains 14 residues, cysteine and phenylalanine counted. CDR3 DNA is the only sequence kept; it has 42 bases, read in frame from the first base. As encoded in the germline V gene (reference sequence), CDR1 is SEHNR while CDR2 is FQNEAQ. In regard to this clone: Its antigen has not been determined. No much larger clone exists at a distance of one base, and base qualities are not known.

Per the publication, the time point label means: pretreatment peripheral blood. The cohort comprised roughly 30 patients with locally advanced or metastatic urothelial carcinoma treated at Memorial Sloan Kettering on a trial protocol. Peripheral blood mononuclear cells were collected pretreatment and during treatment, at between 1 and 8 total time points per patient. The Qiagen DNeasy Blood extraction kit was used to purify genomic DNA from total PBMCs and tumor samples. PBMCs were collected pretreatment and during treatment, and were isolated and stored as previously described. Each PCR received spiked-in synthetic TCR analog templates so that absolute template abundance could be estimated from read counts. The immunoSEQ assay used bias-controlled V and J gene primers to amplify TCRbeta CDR3 regions from genomic DNA. Sequencing of rearranged TCRbeta segments was done at approximately 20X coverage. Processing in the source paper ran as follows. Sequencing errors were corrected by clustering and CDR3s were annotated against IMGT to assign V, D and J genes. Out-of-frame and stop-codon sequences were excluded, and only productive TCRbeta rearrangements were used in downstream analyses. Clonality was computed as one minus Shannon entropy normalized by the log of the number of unique productive sequences. Fisher's exact test with Benjamini-Hochberg correction, at a threshold of adjusted p below 0.01, was used to find clones that differed between time points or between blood and tumor. Not all clones reach the TCRdb copy of this immuneACCESS table, which keeps in-frame sequences only. Checked studies attribute under half of the gap to unresolved V genes and leave the rest unexplained. V and J calls and clone size are those listed in that table; D and trimming were worked out from the DNA. For this sample the table gives about 63,000 clones, of which roughly 80% were detected only once. The ten biggest clones cover around 5.4% of the sample.

Broad study findings and their caveats: Improved progression-free and overall survival was found to be associated with pretreatment peripheral blood TCR clonality below the median. Among patients with durable benefit, tumor-associated TCR clones showed greater expansion in peripheral blood 3 weeks after treatment started (n = 22, p = 0.022). Because the sample size was small (n ≈ 31) and many exploratory analyses were performed, the results are intended to be hypothesis-generating.

The source is a man in his sixties or seventies with urothelial cancer. Recombination linked TRBV7-9 to TRBJ2-7; a tentative D match to TRBD2 spans 6 bases. This sample comprised PBMCs, obtained around atezolizumab (anti-PD-L1) treatment. The CDR3 is CASTLQGGAYEQYF. In nucleotide form, the sequence is TGTGCCAGCACCCTTCAGGGAGGAGCTTACGAGCAGTACTTC.